Below, one TCR beta chain is given with its context. This sample is drawn from a study of blood T cell repertoires in COVID-19. The CDR3 spans 13 residues. The V end lost 7 bases, the J end lost 10 bases, and 17 bases lay between the germline ends. In germline, CDR1 is SNHLY, CDR2 FYNNEI. The authors' processing: The authors estimated nucleated cell counts from reference gene primer amplification. TCRdb's table, derived via immunoSEQ multiplex PCR, lists solely in-frame clones and lacks some. V, J and clone size are those of that table, while D and trimming were read from the DNA. The sample yields 110,000 to 150,000 clones, around three quarters seen once.

The chain uses TRBV2 and TRBJ2-1; maybe TRBD2 (5 bases). Input material: peripheral blood. This clonotype was obtained from a man between 60 and 75 years old with acute or convalescent COVID-19. The CDR3 DNA is TGTGCCAGCAATCCAAGGGAGCGTCTAGAGCAGTTCTTC. Protein sequence: CASNPRERLEQFF.